What follows describes a single T cell receptor beta chain. Antigen unknown. The sample belongs to a study of monozygotic twins with inflammatory bowel disease. Overall study results and limits: Neither one strong signal nor one clonotype associated with IBD was supported.

This CDR3 has 14 amino acids. Germline CDR1 MDHEN, CDR2 SYDVKM. The authors used approximately 3,300 ng of total RNA per TCR library. TCRdb re-called the 5' RACE reads and gives one entry per CDR3 protein, without DNA. The table for this sample gives 330,000 or so distinct CDR3 sequences. The chain joins TRBV28 to TRBJ1-6; TCRdb calls TRBD1, which cannot be checked without DNA. The sample consisted of blood. This TCR came from a human donor with ulcerative colitis or Crohn's disease, or a healthy co-twin of an affected twin (not recorded which). This chain's CDR3 is CASSLGQGGSRLHF.